This T cell receptor (beta chain) was recovered during a study of T cell responses to AZD1222 COVID-19 vaccine. The table came from immunoSEQ multiplex PCR; TCRdb's copy has only in-frame clones and leaves some out. The repertoire holds approximately 93,000 clones, with more than 70% as singletons. Losses at the gene ends were 7 bases for V and 5 bases for J; bases not matched to a gene: 12. CDR1 and CDR2 from the germline V gene are SGHDT and YYEEEE. The CDR3 consists of 15 residues. The gene calls are TRBV5-6 and TRBJ2-5, with 9 bases that match TRBD2. The specimen was peripheral blood, collected 28 days after the second AZD1222 dose. This TCR was recovered from an adult who received the AZD1222 COVID-19 vaccine. The CDR3 DNA is TGTGCCAGCGACACCGGGACTAGCCTACTCGAGACCCAGTACTTC. Translated: CASDTGTSLLETQYF.